The source of this T cell receptor beta chain is a study of identical twins. MiXCR, applied by TCRdb to the 5' RACE reads, yields one record per CDR3 protein. Of fewer than 550,000 distinct CDR3 sequences in the sample, 13% to 15% were seen once. Germline V gene sequence: CDR1 SGHRS, CDR2 YFSETQ. The CDR3 extends over 15 amino acids. With 4 bases removed from V and 5 bases from J, the gap between germline ends came to 18 bases. This same sample was also taken into another study, of yellow fever vaccine responses in identical twins.

The chain couples TRBV5-1 to TRBJ2-5; D call uncertain. The receptor's source is a woman younger than 35 in good health. Material for sequencing was CD4+ T cells sorted from blood. In DNA form, the CDR3 reads TGCGCCAGCAGCCTATCGGGTCGTGGCTGGGAGACCCAGTACTTC. As protein: CASSLSGRGWETQYF.